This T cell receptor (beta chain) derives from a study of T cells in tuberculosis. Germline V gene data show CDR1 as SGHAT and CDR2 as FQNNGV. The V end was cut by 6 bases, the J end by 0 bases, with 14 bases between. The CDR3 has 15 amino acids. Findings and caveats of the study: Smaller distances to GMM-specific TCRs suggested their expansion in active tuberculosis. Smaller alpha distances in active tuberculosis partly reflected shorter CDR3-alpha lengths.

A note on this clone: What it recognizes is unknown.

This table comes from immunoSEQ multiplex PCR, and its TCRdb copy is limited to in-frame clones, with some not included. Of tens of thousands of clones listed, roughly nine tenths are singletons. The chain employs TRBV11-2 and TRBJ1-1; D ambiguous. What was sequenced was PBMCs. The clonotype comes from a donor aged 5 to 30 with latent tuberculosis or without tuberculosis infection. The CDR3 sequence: CASRTRRGMNTEAFF. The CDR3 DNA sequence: TGTGCCAGCAGGACCCGGCGGGGTATGAACACTGAAGCTTTCTTT.